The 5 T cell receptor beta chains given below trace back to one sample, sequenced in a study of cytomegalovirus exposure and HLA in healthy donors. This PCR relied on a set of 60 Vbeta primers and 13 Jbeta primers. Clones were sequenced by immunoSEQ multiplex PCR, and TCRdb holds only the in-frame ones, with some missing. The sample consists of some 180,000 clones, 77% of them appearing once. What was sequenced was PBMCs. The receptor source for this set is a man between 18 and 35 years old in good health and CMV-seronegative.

DNA for the CDR3: TGTGCCAGCCGCCGAACTAGGTCGCGGGTAGATTTTTACAATGAGCAGTTCTTC. It yields the protein CASRRTRSRVDFYNEQFF. The J gene is TRBJ2-1, the V gene TRBV25-1; D perhaps matches TRBD2 (5 bases). This CDR3 contains 18 residues. Trimming left V 8 bases short and J 4 bases short, with 27 bases between. The V gene's germline CDR1 is MGHDK and CDR2 SYGVNS.

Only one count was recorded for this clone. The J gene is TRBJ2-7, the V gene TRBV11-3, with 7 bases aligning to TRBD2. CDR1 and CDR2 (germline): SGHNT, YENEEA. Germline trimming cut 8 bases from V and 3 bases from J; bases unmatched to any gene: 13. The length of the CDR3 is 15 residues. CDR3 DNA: TGTGCCAGCGGGGCCGTCGGGGCGGGGGTCTACGAGCAGTACTTC. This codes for CASGAVGAGVYEQYF.

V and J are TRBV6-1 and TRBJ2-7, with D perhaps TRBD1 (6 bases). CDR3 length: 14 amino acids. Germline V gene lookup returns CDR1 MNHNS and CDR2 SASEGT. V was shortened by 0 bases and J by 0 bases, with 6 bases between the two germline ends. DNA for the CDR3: TGTGCCAGCAGTGAAGCGGACAGCTCCTACGAGCAGTACTTC. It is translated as CASSEADSSYEQYF.

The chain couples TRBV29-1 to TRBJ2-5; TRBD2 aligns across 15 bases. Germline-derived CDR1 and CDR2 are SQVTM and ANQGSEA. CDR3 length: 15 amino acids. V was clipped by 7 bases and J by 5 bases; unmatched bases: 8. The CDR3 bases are TGCAGCGCATGGACTAGCGGGAGGGCCCGGGAGACCCAGTACTTC. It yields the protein CSAWTSGRARETQYF. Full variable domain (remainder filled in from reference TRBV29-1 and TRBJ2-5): SAVISQKPSRDICQRGTSLTIQCQVDSQVTMMFWYRQQPGQSLTLIATANQGSEATYESGFVIDKFPISRPNLTFSTLTVSNMSPEDSSIYLCSAWTSGRARETQYFGPGTRLLVL.

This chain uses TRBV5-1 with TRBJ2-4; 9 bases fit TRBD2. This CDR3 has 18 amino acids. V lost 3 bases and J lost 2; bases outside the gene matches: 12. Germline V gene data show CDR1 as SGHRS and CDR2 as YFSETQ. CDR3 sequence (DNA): TGCGCCAGCAGCTCCGGGGGCCTGGCGGGGGGGCCCAAAAACATTCAGTACTTC. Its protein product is CASSSGGLAGGPKNIQYF. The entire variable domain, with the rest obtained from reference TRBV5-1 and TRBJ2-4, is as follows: KAGVTQTPRYLIKTRGQQVTLSCSPISGHRSVSWYQQTPGQGLQFLFEYFSETQRNKGNFPGRFSGRQFSNSRSEMNVSTLELGDSALYLCASSSGGLAGGPKNIQYFGAGTRLSVL.